Described below is a single T cell receptor (beta chain) sequence and its context. The data are from a study of T-cell reconstitution after alpha-beta-depleted transplantation in children. Researchers prepared the TCRbeta library using unique molecular identifiers, the study reports. TCRdb called the PCR reads again in MiXCR, with one record for every CDR3 protein. The sample shows some 550,000 distinct CDR3 sequences, around 19% of them seen only once. The CDR3 is 15 residues long. V shed 1 base and J shed 3 bases, with 10 bases lying between them. CDR1 and CDR2 from the germline V gene are SGDLS and YYNGEE.

This sequence joins TRBV9 and TRBJ1-4, with D possibly TRBD1 on 5 matching bases. The sequence came from a human donor who donated a stem cell graft to a child with acute lymphoblastic leukemia. The input for sequencing was PBMCs from the stem cell graft donor, taken from the stem cell graft. CDR3 loop: CASSVRGSANEKLFF. The CDR3 DNA sequence: TGTGCCAGCAGCGTAAGGGGATCAGCTAATGAAAAACTGTTTTTT.